Listed below are T cell receptor beta chains from one sample, sequenced in a study of T cell responses to AZD1222 COVID-19 vaccine. Sequencing was performed with immunoSEQ multiplex PCR; in TCRdb, only in-frame clones are kept and a portion is missing. The sample shows 150,000 to 200,000 clones, approximately 90% of them seen only once. The sample in question was peripheral blood, obtained 28 days after the second AZD1222 dose. The receptors stem from an adult who received the AZD1222 COVID-19 vaccine. Each CDR3 is given with its conserved first and last residue. Each record gives: CDR3 protein, CDR3 DNA, D gene, J gene, V gene, clone size. D genes are given only for firm matches. Clone size is stated in some rows and not others, as once, few, many or a class when expanded.

CDR3: CASSPFGPSNNEQFF
DNA: TGTGCCAGCAGCCCCTTCGGACCCAGTAACAATGAGCAGTTCTTC
D: .
J: TRBJ2-1
V: TRBV7-3
size: .

CDR3: CSVEQGRTSNTGELFF
DNA: TGCAGCGTTGAGCAGGGGCGGACTAGCAACACCGGGGAGCTGTTTTTT
D: TRBD2
J: TRBJ2-2
V: TRBV29-1
size: .

CDR3: CASSSRDRGDTIYF
DNA: TGTGCCAGCAGCTCTCGGGACAGGGGAGACACCATATATTTT
D: TRBD1
J: TRBJ1-3
V: TRBV9
size: .

CDR3: CASSYLDYEQYF
DNA: TGTGCCAGCAGTTACCTAGACTACGAGCAGTACTTC
D: .
J: TRBJ2-7
V: TRBV6-6
size: .

CDR3: CASRTDPNTEAFF
DNA: TGTGCCAGCAGAACGGACCCAAACACTGAAGCTTTCTTT
D: .
J: TRBJ1-1
V: TRBV28
size: .

CDR3: CASSFSGNGNTIYF
DNA: TGCGCCAGCAGCTTCTCGGGGAATGGAAACACCATATATTTT
D: .
J: TRBJ1-3
V: TRBV5-1
size: .

CDR3: CASSSQPLSTDTQYF
DNA: TGTGCCAGCAGTTCTCAACCCCTAAGCACAGATACGCAGTATTTT
D: .
J: TRBJ2-3
V: TRBV2
size: .

CDR3: CAITGTGPGYTF
DNA: TGTGCCATCACCGGGACAGGGCCTGGCTACACCTTC
D: TRBD1
J: TRBJ1-2
V: TRBV10-3
size: .

CDR3: CASSQTGVEQYF
DNA: TGTGCCAGCAGTCAGACAGGGGTCGAGCAGTACTTC
D: TRBD1
J: TRBJ2-7
V: TRBV27
size: .

CDR3: CASSSGIGGNTEAFF
DNA: TGTGCCAGCAGTTCTGGGATAGGAGGGAACACTGAAGCTTTCTTT
D: .
J: TRBJ1-1
V: TRBV27
size: few

CDR3: CASTPGTGYDEQYF
DNA: TGTGCCAGTACCCCCGGGACAGGGTACGACGAGCAGTACTTC
D: TRBD1
J: TRBJ2-7
V: TRBV19
size: .

CDR3: CASSPRGGAANTEAFF
DNA: TGTGCCAGCTCACCAAGAGGGGGGGCGGCTAACACTGAAGCTTTCTTT
D: .
J: TRBJ1-1
V: TRBV18
size: .

CDR3: CASSQSGATYNEQFF
DNA: TGTGCCAGCAGCCAAAGCGGCGCAACCTACAATGAGCAGTTCTTC
D: .
J: TRBJ2-1
V: TRBV7-2
size: .

CDR3: CASRPQGAGTEAFF
DNA: TGTGCCAGCAGGCCACAGGGGGCAGGCACTGAAGCTTTCTTT
D: TRBD1
J: TRBJ1-1
V: TRBV2
size: .

CDR3: CASSTSGRGAWYEQYF
DNA: TGTGCCAGCTCAACCTCGGGGCGGGGTGCGTGGTACGAGCAGTACTTC
D: .
J: TRBJ2-7
V: TRBV9
size: .

CDR3: CASSGTGGVTEAFF
DNA: TGTGCCAGCAGCGGTACAGGGGGCGTCACTGAAGCTTTCTTT
D: TRBD1
J: TRBJ1-1
V: TRBV7-3
size: .

CDR3: CAISAGQETQYF
DNA: TGTGCCATCAGCGCCGGACAGGAGACCCAGTACTTC
D: .
J: TRBJ2-5
V: TRBV10-3
size: .

CDR3: CASSFGAFETQYF
DNA: TGTGCCAGCAGCTTCGGAGCGTTCGAGACCCAGTACTTC
D: .
J: TRBJ2-5
V: TRBV7-2
size: .

CDR3: CASSLVARPSEAFF
DNA: TGTGCCAGCAGCTTGGTAGCCAGGCCTTCTGAAGCTTTCTTT
D: .
J: TRBJ1-1
V: TRBV5-5
size: .

CDR3: CASSLASFERRAFF
DNA: TGTGCCAGCAGTTTAGCGTCCTTTGAGCGGCGAGCTTTCTTT
D: .
J: TRBJ1-1
V: TRBV28
size: .

CDR3: CASSQDLGQQETQYF
DNA: TGCGCCAGCAGCCAAGATCTGGGACAACAAGAGACCCAGTACTTC
D: .
J: TRBJ2-5
V: TRBV4-3
size: .

CDR3: CASSDRTRIKGDGEAFF
DNA: TGTGCCAGCAGTGACCGGACCAGGATAAAGGGAGACGGTGAAGCTTTCTTT
D: .
J: TRBJ1-1
V: TRBV2
size: .